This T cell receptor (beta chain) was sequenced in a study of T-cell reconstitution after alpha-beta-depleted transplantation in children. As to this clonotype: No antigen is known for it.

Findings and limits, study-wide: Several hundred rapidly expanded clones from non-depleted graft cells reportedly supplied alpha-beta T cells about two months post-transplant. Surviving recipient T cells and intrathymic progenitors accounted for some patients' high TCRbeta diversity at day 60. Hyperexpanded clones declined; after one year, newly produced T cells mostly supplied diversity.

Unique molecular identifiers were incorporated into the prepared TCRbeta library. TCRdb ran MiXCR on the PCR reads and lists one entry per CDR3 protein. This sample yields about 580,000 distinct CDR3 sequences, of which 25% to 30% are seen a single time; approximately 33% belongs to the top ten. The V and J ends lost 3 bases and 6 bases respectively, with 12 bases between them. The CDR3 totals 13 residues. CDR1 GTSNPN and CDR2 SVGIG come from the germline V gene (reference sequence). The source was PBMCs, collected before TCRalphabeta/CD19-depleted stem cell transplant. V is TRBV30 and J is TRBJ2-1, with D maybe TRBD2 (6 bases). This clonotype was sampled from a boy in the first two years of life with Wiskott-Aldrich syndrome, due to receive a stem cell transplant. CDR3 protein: CAWSGRGVNEQFF. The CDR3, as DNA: TGTGCCTGGAGCGGGAGAGGGGTCAATGAGCAGTTCTTC.